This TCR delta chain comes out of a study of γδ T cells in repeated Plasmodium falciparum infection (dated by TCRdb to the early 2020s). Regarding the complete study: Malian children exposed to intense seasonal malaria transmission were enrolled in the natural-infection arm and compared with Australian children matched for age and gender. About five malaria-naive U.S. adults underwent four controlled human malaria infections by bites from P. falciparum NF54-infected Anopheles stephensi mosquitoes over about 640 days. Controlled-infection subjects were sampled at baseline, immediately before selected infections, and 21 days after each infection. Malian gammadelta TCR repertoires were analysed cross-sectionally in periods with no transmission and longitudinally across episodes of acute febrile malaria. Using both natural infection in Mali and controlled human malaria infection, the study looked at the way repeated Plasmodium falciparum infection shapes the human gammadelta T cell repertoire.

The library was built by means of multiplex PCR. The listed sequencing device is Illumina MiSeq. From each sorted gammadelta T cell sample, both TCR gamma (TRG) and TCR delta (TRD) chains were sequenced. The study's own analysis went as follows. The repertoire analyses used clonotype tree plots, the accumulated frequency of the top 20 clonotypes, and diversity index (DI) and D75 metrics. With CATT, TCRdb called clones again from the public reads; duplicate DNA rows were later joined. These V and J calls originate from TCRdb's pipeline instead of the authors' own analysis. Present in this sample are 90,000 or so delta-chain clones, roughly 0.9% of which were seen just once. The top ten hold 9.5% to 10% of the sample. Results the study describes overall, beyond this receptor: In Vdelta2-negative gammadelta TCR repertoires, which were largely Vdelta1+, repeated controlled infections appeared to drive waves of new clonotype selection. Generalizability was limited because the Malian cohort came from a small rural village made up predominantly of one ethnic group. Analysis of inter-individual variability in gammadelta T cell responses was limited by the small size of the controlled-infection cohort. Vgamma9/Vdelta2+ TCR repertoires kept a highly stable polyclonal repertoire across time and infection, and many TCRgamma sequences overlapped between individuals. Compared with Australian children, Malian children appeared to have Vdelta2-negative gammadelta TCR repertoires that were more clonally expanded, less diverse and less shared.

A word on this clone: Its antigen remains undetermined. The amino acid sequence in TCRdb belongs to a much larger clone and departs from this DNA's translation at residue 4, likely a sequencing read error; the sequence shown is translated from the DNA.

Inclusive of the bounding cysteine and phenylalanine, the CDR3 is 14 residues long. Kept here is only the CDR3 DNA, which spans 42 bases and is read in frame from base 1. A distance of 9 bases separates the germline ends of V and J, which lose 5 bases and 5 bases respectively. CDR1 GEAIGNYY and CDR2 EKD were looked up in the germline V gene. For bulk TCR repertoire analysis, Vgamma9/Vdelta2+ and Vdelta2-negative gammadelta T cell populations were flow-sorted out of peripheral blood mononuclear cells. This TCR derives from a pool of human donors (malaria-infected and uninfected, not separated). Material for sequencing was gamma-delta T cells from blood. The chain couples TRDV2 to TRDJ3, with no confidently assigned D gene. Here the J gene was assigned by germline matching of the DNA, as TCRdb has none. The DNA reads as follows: TGTGCCTGTGGCACTCTCGGGGACACCCGACAGATGTTTTTC. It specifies CACGTLGDTRQMFF.